These T cell receptor beta chains were read from a single sample in a study of T cell changes during pregnancy in multiple sclerosis. Assay used: immunoSEQ multiplex PCR; TCRdb lists only in-frame clones, some missing. The sample carries 90,000 to 100,000 clones, roughly 90% recorded once. The source was peripheral blood, collected in the first trimester of pregnancy. These TCRs come from a female donor with multiple sclerosis, enrolled in a pregnancy study. Both conserved end residues are part of each CDR3. Fields, in order: D gene, J gene, V gene, clone size, CDR3 protein, CDR3 DNA. The D gene is left open where the match is weak. The size field is filled for only some rows; it gives once, few, many or a size class.

>TRBD2|TRBJ2-1|TRBV28|NA
CAAGTSGLNEQFF
TGTGCCGCCGGGACTAGCGGGCTCAATGAGCAGTTCTTC
>TRBD1|TRBJ2-7|TRBV7-9|NA
CASSPAGQGIRRDEQYF
TGTGCCAGCAGCCCCGCGGGACAGGGCATTAGAAGAGACGAGCAGTACTTC
>NA|TRBJ2-6|TRBV5-5|NA
CASSFGLVSGANVLTF
TGTGCCAGCAGCTTCGGTTTGGTCTCTGGGGCCAACGTCCTGACTTTC
>NA|TRBJ2-7|TRBV7-8|NA
CASSLGRHSYEQYF
TGTGCCAGCAGCTTAGGGCGGCACTCCTACGAGCAGTACTTC
>NA|TRBJ2-7|TRBV19|NA
CASSISGDEQYF
TGTGCCAGTAGTATTTCGGGAGACGAGCAGTACTTC
>TRBD1|TRBJ2-7|TRBV29-1|NA
CSVESDRGREQYF
TGCAGCGTTGAATCCGACAGGGGGCGTGAGCAGTACTTC
>TRBD2|TRBJ2-3|TRBV9|once
CASSVVPSGSTDTQYF
TGTGCCAGCAGCGTAGTGCCTAGCGGTTCCACAGATACGCAGTATTTT
>NA|TRBJ1-2|TRBV30|NA
CAWGGTDRGYTF
TGTGCCTGGGGGGGGACGGATAGGGGCTACACCTTC
>TRBD1|TRBJ2-3|TRBV30|NA
CAWSESRDRGWTDTQYF
TGTGCCTGGAGTGAATCCCGGGACAGGGGTTGGACAGATACGCAGTATTTT
>TRBD1|TRBJ2-3|TRBV6-5|NA
CASSPGQGETDTQYF
TGTGCCAGCAGTCCGGGACAGGGCGAAACAGATACGCAGTATTTT